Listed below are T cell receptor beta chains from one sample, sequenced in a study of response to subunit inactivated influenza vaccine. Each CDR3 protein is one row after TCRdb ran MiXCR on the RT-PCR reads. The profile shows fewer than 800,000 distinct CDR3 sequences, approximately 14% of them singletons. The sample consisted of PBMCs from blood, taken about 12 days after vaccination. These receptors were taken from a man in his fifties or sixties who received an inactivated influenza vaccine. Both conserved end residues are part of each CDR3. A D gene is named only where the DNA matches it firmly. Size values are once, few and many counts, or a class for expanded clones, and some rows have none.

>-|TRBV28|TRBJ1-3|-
CASSSQGLSGNTIYF
TGTGCCAGCAGTTCACAGGGCCTCTCTGGAAACACCATATATTTT
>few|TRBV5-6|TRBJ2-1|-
CASSLMTHNEQFF
TGTGCCAGCAGCTTGATGACCCACAATGAGCAGTTCTTC
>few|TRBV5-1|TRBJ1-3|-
CASSLGPLNTIYF
TGCGCCAGCAGCCTCGGACCGCTGAACACCATATATTTT
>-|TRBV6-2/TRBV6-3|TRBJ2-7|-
CASSTDTASQYF
TGTGCCAGCAGCACAGACACGGCATCGCAGTACTTC
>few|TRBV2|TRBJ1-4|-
CASKGEEKLFF
TGTGCCAGCAAAGGAGAGGAAAAACTGTTTTTT
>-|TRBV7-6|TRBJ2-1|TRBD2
CASSPTSVSYNEQFF
TGTGCCAGCAGCCCAACTAGCGTCTCCTACAATGAGCAGTTCTTC
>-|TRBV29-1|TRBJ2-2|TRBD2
CSGRVAGANTGELFF
TGCAGCGGACGTGTAGCGGGAGCGAACACCGGGGAGCTGTTTTTT
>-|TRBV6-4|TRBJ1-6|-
CASSDTADPNSPLHF
TGTGCCAGCAGTGACACGGCTGATCCGAATTCACCCCTCCACTTT
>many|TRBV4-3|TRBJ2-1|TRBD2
CASSQDRSGGAREQFF
TGCGCCAGCAGCCAAGATCGAAGCGGGGGGGCGCGTGAGCAGTTCTTC
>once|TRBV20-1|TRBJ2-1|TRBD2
CSARKLAGGNNEQFF
TGCAGTGCTCGTAAACTAGCGGGAGGGAACAATGAGCAGTTCTTC
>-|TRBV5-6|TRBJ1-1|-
CASEGLGTEAFF
TGTGCCAGCGAGGGATTGGGCACTGAAGCTTTCTTT
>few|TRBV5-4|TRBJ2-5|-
CASSLSRGIKVGETQYF
TGTGCCAGCAGCTTGTCACGGGGTATTAAAGTGGGAGAGACCCAGTACTTC
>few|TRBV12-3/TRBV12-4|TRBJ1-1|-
CASNHRGGTEAFF
TGTGCCAGCAATCACCGAGGGGGGACTGAAGCTTTCTTT
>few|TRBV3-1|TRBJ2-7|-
CASSQAGMNEQYF
TGTGCCAGCAGCCAAGCCGGAATGAACGAGCAGTACTTC
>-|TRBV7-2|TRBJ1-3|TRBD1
CASRFTGANGNTIYF
TGTGCCAGCAGGTTTACAGGGGCCAATGGAAACACCATATATTTT
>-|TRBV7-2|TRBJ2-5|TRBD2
CASSLREQETQYF
TGTGCCAGCAGCTTGCGGGAGCAAGAGACCCAGTACTTC
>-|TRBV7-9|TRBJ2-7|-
CASRTSYGESYEQYF
TGTGCCAGCAGAACCTCTTATGGAGAGTCCTACGAGCAGTACTTC
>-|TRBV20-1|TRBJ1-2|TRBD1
CSARGTKGQGASWNYGYTF
TGCAGTGCTAGAGGAACTAAGGGACAGGGGGCCAGTTGGAACTATGGCTACACCTTC
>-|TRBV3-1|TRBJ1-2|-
CASSQGLTEANYGYTF
TGTGCCAGCAGCCAAGGTCTGACTGAAGCTAACTATGGCTACACCTTC
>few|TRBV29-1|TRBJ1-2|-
CSVDETGYGYTF
TGCAGCGTTGATGAGACAGGCTATGGCTACACCTTC
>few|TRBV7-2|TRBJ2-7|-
CASSARVSEQYF
TGTGCCAGCAGCGCCAGGGTGAGCGAGCAGTACTTC
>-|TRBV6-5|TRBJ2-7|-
CASSYNGGTYEQYF
TGTGCCAGCAGTTATAATGGGGGTACCTACGAGCAGTACTTC
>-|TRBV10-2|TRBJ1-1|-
CASSGKGQDHTEAFF
TGCGCCAGCAGTGGAAAGGGGCAGGATCACACTGAAGCTTTCTTT
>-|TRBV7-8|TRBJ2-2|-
CASSTTGIGRPTGELFF
TGTGCCAGCAGCACTACGGGGATCGGGCGTCCAACCGGGGAGCTGTTTTTT
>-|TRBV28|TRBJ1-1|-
CASMGLGGPNTEAFF
TGTGCCAGCATGGGCTTAGGAGGACCGAACACTGAAGCTTTCTTT
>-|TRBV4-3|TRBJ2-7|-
CASSPRRGHSYEQYF
TGCGCCAGCAGCCCGCGGAGGGGTCACTCCTACGAGCAGTACTTC
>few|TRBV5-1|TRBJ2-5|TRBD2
CASSDGTSFETQYF
TGCGCCAGCAGCGACGGGACTAGTTTTGAGACCCAGTACTTC
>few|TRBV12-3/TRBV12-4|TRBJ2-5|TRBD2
CASQTSVQETQYF
TGTGCCAGCCAAACTAGCGTCCAAGAGACCCAGTACTTC
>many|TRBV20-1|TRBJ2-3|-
CSARRPIGGPDTQYF
TGCAGTGCTAGACGACCCATTGGGGGCCCAGATACGCAGTATTTT
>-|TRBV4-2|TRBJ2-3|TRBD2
CATKGLADTDTQYF
TGTGCCACCAAAGGACTAGCGGATACAGATACGCAGTATTTT
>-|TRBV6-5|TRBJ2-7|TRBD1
CASSYPYRGIYEQYF
TGTGCCAGCAGTTACCCGTACAGGGGGATATACGAGCAGTACTTC
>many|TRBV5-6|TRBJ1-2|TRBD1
CASREGQTYYGYTF
TGTGCCAGCAGAGAGGGACAGACTTACTATGGCTACACCTTC
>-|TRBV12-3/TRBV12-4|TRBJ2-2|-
CASSRGGLGTGELFF
TGTGCCAGCTCCCGAGGGGGGCTGGGCACCGGGGAGCTGTTTTTT
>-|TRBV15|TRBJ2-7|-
CATSRENGIYEQYF
TGTGCCACCAGCAGAGAGAACGGGATCTACGAGCAGTACTTC
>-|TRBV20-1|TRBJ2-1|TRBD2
CSARGAFTSGGGQFF
TGCAGTGCTAGAGGGGCCTTCACTAGCGGGGGAGGGCAGTTCTTC
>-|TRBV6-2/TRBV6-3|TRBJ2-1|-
CAIMARAGDNEQFF
TGTGCCATCATGGCTAGGGCAGGAGACAATGAGCAGTTCTTC
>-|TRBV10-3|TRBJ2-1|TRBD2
CATTGGNEQFF
TGTGCCACGACGGGAGGTAATGAGCAGTTCTTC
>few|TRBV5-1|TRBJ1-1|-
CASSQGQYTEAFF
TGCGCCAGCAGCCAGGGGCAATATACTGAAGCTTTCTTT
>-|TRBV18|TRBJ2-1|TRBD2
CASSSRGAGGANEQFF
TGTGCCAGCTCCTCCCGGGGAGCGGGAGGGGCGAATGAGCAGTTCTTC
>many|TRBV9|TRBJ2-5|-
CASSVGGGQETQYF
TGTGCCAGCAGCGTAGGGGGAGGACAAGAGACCCAGTACTTC
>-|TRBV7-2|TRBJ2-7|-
CASSPRGTGGSYEQYF
TGTGCCAGCAGCCCCCGGGGGACGGGTGGCTCCTACGAGCAGTACTTC
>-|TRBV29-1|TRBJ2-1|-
CSGGAGRTSEQFF
TGCAGTGGGGGGGCAGGGAGAACCTCCGAGCAGTTCTTC
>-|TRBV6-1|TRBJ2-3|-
CASTQGNKLDTQYF
TGTGCCAGTACTCAAGGGAACAAATTGGATACGCAGTATTTT
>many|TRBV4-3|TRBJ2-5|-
CASSQEVPGPERGETQYF
TGCGCCAGCAGCCAAGAAGTACCGGGACCCGAGAGAGGAGAGACCCAGTACTTC
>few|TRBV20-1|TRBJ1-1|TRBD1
CSARSPTGLNTEAFF
TGCAGTGCTAGGAGCCCGACAGGGTTGAACACTGAAGCTTTCTTT
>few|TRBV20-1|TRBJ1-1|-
CSAGKVQGGRGTEAFF
TGCAGTGCTGGAAAGGTGCAAGGGGGTAGGGGGACTGAAGCTTTCTTT
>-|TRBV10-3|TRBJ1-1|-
CAISESWGGTEAFF
TGTGCCATCAGTGAGTCTTGGGGGGGTACTGAAGCTTTCTTT
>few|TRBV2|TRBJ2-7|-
CASSGWEMRSYEQYF
TGTGCCAGCAGTGGGTGGGAAATGAGGTCCTACGAGCAGTACTTC
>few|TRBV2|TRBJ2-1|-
CASSEEATGGIEQFF
TGTGCCAGCAGTGAAGAGGCTACCGGGGGAATTGAGCAGTTCTTC